The 5 T cell receptor beta chains below come from one sample, sequenced in a study of spatial heterogeneity in lung cancer. Using its own MiXCR run on the 5' RACE reads, TCRdb lists one record per CDR3 protein. The sample holds some 10,000 distinct CDR3 sequences; 4.5% to 7% are singletons and the top ten take over 25%. Stated time point: sample taken at primary tumor resection. Unsorted whole RNA samples from tumor, nontumor lung or frozen PBMC were sequenced. The source material was PBMCs, sampled at surgery. The receptors derive from a male donor with early-stage non-small cell lung cancer.

This clonotype came up many times. The rearrangement uses TRBV7-9 and TRBJ2-5; D unclear. Per the germline V gene, CDR1 is SEHNR and CDR2 is FQNEAQ (reference sequence). V lost 2 bases, J lost 2 bases, and 12 bases lay in between. The CDR3 sequence is 15 residues long. The chain's CDR3 is CASSLMSEPQETQYF. DNA for the CDR3: TGTGCCAGCAGCTTAATGTCGGAGCCTCAAGAGACCCAGTACTTC.

This clonotype was detected ten times or more. This chain joins TRBV2 and TRBJ2-1; tentatively, D is TRBD1 (7 bases). CDR3 length equals 15 residues. Germline V gene lookup returns CDR1 SNHLY and CDR2 FYNNEI. V was shortened by 3 bases and J by 10 bases, with 19 bases between the two germline ends. For the CDR3, the DNA is TGTGCCAGCAGTGATGGAGGGGGCCCCTCTTTGGAGCAGTTCTTC. Translation gives CASSDGGGPSLEQFF.

This clonotype was recorded many times. The chain employs TRBV30 and TRBJ2-7, with TRBD2 as a possible D gene (6 bases). The CDR3 length is 12 residues. V lost 2 bases and J lost 3, with 8 bases in between. Germline values: CDR1 GTSNPN, CDR2 SVGIG (reference sequence). The CDR3 spells CAWSKGGYEQYF. The CDR3 DNA is TGTGCCTGGAGTAAGGGAGGCTACGAGCAGTACTTC.

This clonotype came up many times. The chain couples TRBV29-1 to TRBJ2-7, with D perhaps being TRBD1 or TRBD2 (5 bases each). The V end was cut by 5 bases, the J end by 3 bases, with 14 bases between. This CDR3 spans 13 amino acids. From germline, CDR1 is SQVTM and CDR2 ANQGSEA. The CDR3 coding sequence is TGCAGCGTTCTAGGGGAGAGGAACTACGAGCAGTACTTC. Translation: CSVLGERNYEQYF.

CDR3 DNA sequence: TGCAGTACCCTCAAGGGACTAGCGGGGGGCCTGATCTCCTACGAGCAGTACTTC. Translating it yields CSTLKGLAGGLISYEQYF. The V and J genes are TRBV20-1 and TRBJ2-7; 15 nucleotides align to TRBD2. CDR1 DFQATT and CDR2 SNEGSKA come from the germline V gene (reference sequence). J gave up 0 bases and V 8 bases, and 14 bases lay outside the gene matches. This CDR3 spans 18 amino acids.